This T cell receptor beta chain was recorded in a study of blood T cells in healthy people across ages. Study findings and constraints: Roughly linear age-related decline in beta diversity appeared, significant by age about 37. Correlation between TCR beta diversity and naive T cell percentage was strong. Considered underestimates were the diversity estimates obtained from one million T cells. Shifts in expanded clonotypes may have been confounded by donor CMV status, which was unknown.

Primers used in a second PCR of roughly 7 to 12 cycles were a sample-barcoded 5' primer and a J-beta primer mix. TCRdb re-called the 5' RACE reads through MiXCR, storing one row per CDR3 protein. In the table there are 380,000 or so distinct CDR3 sequences, roughly half of which are singletons. This clonotype was observed at least ten times. What it recognizes is unknown. V lost 1 base and J 0 bases, leaving 9 bases between the germline ends. This CDR3 comprises 15 residues. Looked up from germline, CDR1 is SGHTA and CDR2 is FQGNSA. The receptor's source is a man between 60 and 75 years old in good health. Sequenced: blood. The rearrangement links TRBV7-2 to TRBJ1-2; D gene unclear. In DNA form, the CDR3 reads TGTGCCAGCAGCTTAGATGTCAGCGCTAACTATGGCTACACCTTC. This translates into CASSLDVSANYGYTF.